The following is a T cell receptor beta chain sequence with its context. Its antigen is not known. This specimen belongs to a study of beta chain features in type 1 diabetes. The germline CDR1 and CDR2 sequences are SGHKS and YYEKEE (reference sequence). V was trimmed by 1 base and J by 9 bases, leaving 16 bases between them. This CDR3 has 14 residues. The study's findings and limits: TCRB repertoires of naive, central memory and Treg cells appeared more similar among patients than among healthy donors. In these data, an HLA type influence on TCRB rearrangement remained unresolved. Type 1 diabetes patients had fewer VDJ junction insertions and more deletions.

The whole isolated RNA underwent reverse transcription, so sequencing captured expressed TCRB transcripts. Naive, central memory and regulatory T cell samples produced a mean of about 3.5 million reads. Only in-frame clones appear in the TCRdb table, and some are missing; sequencing was by immunoSEQ multiplex PCR. The data show more than 30,000 clones, with 55% to 70% seen just once and around 2% held by the top ten. The sample consisted of Tregs from blood. The genes are TRBV5-5 and TRBJ2-5; D perhaps matches TRBD1 (5 bases). This sequence was found in a woman younger than 45 in good health. In nucleotides, the CDR3 is TGTGCCAGCAGCTTGTCCACGTTTAAGGGGTCCCAGTACTTC. It yields the protein CASSLSTFKGSQYF. Full variable domain (missing parts from reference TRBV5-5 and TRBJ2-5): DAGVTQSPTHLIKTRGQQVTLRCSPISGHKSVSWYQQVLGQGPQFIFQYYEKEERGRGNFPDRFSARQFPNYSSELNVNALLLGDSALYLCASSLSTFKGSQYFGPGTRLLVL.